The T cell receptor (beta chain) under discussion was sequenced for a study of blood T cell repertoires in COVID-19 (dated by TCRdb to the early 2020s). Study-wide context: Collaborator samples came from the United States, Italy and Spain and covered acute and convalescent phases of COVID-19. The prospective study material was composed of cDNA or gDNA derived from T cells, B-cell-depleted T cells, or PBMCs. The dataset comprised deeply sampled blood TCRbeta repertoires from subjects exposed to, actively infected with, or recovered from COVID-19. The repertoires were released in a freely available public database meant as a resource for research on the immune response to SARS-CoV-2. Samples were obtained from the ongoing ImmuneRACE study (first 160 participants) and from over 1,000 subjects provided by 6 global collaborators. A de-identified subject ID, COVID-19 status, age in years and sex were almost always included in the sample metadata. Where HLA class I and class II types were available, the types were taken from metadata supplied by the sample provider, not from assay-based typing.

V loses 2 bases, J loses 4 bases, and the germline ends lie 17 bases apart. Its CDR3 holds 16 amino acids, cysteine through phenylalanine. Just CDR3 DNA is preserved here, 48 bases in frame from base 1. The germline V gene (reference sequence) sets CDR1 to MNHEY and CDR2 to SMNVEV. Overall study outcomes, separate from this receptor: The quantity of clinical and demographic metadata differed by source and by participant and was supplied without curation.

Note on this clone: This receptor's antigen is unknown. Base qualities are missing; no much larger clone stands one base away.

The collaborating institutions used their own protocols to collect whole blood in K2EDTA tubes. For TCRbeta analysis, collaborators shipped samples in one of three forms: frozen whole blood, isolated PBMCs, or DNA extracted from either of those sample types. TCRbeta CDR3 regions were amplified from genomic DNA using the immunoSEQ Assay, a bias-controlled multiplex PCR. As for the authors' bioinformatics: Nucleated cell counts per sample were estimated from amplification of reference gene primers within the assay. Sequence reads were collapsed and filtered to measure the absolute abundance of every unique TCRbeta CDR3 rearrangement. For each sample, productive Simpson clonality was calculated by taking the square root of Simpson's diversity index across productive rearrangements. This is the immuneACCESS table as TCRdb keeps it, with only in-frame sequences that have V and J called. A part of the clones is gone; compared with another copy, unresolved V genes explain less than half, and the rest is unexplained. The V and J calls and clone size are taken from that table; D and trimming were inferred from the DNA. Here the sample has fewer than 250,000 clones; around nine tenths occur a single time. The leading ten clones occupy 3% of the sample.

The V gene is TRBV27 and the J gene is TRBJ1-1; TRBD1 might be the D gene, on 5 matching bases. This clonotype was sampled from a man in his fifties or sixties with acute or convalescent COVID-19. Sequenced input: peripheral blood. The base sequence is TGTGCCAGCAGTTTACCCCGGAGGGGAATGGGCACTGAAGCTTTCTTT. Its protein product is CASSLPRRGMGTEAFF.